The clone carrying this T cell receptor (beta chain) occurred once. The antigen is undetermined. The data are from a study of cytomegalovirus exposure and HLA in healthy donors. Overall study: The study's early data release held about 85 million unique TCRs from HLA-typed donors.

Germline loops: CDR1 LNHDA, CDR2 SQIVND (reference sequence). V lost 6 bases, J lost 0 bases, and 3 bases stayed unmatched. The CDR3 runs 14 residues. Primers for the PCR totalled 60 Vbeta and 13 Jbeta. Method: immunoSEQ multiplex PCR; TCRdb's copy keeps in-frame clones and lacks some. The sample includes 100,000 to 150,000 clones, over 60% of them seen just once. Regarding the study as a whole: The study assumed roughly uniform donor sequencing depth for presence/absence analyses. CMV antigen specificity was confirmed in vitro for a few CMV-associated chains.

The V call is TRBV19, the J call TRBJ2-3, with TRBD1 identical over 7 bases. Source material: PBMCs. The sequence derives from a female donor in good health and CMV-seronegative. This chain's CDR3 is CASSRQGSTDTQYF. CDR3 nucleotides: TGTGCCAGTAGCAGACAGGGAAGCACAGATACGCAGTATTTT.